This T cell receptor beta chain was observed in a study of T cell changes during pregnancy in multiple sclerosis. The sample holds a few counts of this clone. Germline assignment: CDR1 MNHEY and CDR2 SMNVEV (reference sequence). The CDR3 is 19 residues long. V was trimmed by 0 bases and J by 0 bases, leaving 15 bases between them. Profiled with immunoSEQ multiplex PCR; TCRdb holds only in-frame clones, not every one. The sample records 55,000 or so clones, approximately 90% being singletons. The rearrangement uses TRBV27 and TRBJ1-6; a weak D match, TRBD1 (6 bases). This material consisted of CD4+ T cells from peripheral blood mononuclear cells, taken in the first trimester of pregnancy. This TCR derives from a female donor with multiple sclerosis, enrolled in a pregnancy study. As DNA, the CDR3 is TGTGCCAGCAGTTTATCCTCACTCGGACAGACCTCCTATAATTCACCCCTCCACTTT. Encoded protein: CASSLSSLGQTSYNSPLHF.